The count of the clone carrying this T cell receptor beta chain is one. This table comes from immunoSEQ multiplex PCR, and its TCRdb copy is limited to in-frame clones, with some not included. The data contain around 69,000 clones, roughly 93% of them seen just once; the ten biggest clones take up about 1.5%. Germline V lookup: CDR1 WNHNN, CDR2 SYGVQD (reference sequence). There are 14 residues in the CDR3. The V gene end was trimmed by 6 bases and the J gene end by 1 base; junction bases not matched to a gene: 5. The data were obtained in a study of T cell changes during pregnancy in multiple sclerosis.

Sequencing was performed on peripheral blood, taken in the third trimester of pregnancy. This receptor was taken from a female donor with multiple sclerosis, enrolled in a pregnancy study. This chain connects TRBV10-1 to TRBJ1-1; 7 nucleotides agree with TRBD1. This CDR3 reads CASSGGTANTEAFF. CDR3 coding DNA: TGCGCCAGCAGCGGTGGGACAGCGAACACTGAAGCTTTCTTT.